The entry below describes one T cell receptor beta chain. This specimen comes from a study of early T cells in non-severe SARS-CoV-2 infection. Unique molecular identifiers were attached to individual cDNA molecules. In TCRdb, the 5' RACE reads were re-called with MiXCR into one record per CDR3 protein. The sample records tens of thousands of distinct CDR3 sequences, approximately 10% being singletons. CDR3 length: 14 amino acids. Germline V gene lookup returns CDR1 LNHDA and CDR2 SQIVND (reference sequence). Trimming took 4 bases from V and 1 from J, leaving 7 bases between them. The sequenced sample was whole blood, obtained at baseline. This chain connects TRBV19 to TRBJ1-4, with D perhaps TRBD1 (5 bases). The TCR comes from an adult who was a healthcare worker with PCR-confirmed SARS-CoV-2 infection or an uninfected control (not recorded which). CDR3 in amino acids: CASSTDRTNEKLFF. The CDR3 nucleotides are TGTGCCAGTAGTACCGACAGAACTAATGAAAAACTGTTTTTT.